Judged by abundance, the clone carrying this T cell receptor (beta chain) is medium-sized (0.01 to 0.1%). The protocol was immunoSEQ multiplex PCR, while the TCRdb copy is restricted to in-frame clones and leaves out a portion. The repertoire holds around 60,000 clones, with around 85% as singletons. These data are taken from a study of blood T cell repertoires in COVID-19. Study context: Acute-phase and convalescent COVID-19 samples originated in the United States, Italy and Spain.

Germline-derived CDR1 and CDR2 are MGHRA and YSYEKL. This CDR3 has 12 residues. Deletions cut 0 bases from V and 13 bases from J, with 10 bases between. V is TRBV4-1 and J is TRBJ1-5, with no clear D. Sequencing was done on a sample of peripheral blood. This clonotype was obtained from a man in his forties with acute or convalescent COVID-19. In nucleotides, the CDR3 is TGCGCCAGCAGCCAAGAGTCCGGGAAACAGCATTTT. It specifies CASSQESGKQHF.